The 3 T cell receptor beta chains below were found in one sample sequenced in a study of shared clonotypes between healthy human individuals. The protocol was immunoSEQ multiplex PCR, while the TCRdb copy is restricted to in-frame clones and leaves out a portion. This table has 470,000 or so clones, more than 65% appearing once. The sample was PBMCs. The receptors were sampled from a woman aged 40 to 49 in good health. Some clones in this sample may be carry-over from other donors' samples.

This clone was seen a single time. The J gene is TRBJ1-2, the V gene TRBV30; TRBD1 aligns across 10 bases. Germline trimming cut 6 bases from V and 0 bases from J; bases unmatched to any gene: 4. CDR1 and CDR2 (germline): GTSNPN, SVGIG (reference sequence). CDR3 length: 14 amino acids. The CDR3 bases are TGTGCCTGCCGGGACAGGGGCCCTAACTATGGCTACACCTTC. It specifies CACRDRGPNYGYTF. The variable domain in full, completed from reference TRBV30 and TRBJ1-2, reads SQTIHQWPATLVQPVGSPLSLECTVEGTSNPNLYWYRQAAGRGLQLLFYSVGIGQISSEVPQNLSASRPQDRQFILSSKKLLLSDSGFYLCACRDRGPNYGYTFGSGTRLTVV.

The chain recombines TRBV6-5 with TRBJ2-2; D gene ambiguous. The germline V and J ends were trimmed by 5 bases and 8 bases, with 15 bases remaining between them. The CDR3 contains 14 residues. The germline CDR1 and CDR2 sequences are MNHEY and SVGAGI. CDR3 sequence reads: CASSGDYLRGELFF. As DNA, the CDR3 is TGTGCCAGCAGTGGGGATTACCTGCGGGGGGAGCTGTTTTTT.

This clone was picked up one time. A far larger clone differs by one base, so this is likely a read error. The rearrangement joins TRBV4-2 to TRBJ2-2; possible D gene TRBD1, 6 bases. Germline-derived CDR1 and CDR2 are LGHNA and YNFKEQ. V was clipped by 3 bases and J by 5 bases, with 19 bases between them. The CDR3 length is 17 residues. The CDR3 bases are TGTGCCAGCAGCCAGGCATGGGCAGGACAGAATACCGGGGAGCTGTTTTTT. Amino acid sequence: CASSQAWAGQNTGELFF.